Listed here are 28 T cell receptor beta chains from one sample, sequenced in a study of post-analysis software for immune sequencing data. Study findings and constraints: With TRBV5-6, TRBV5-1 and TRBV20-1 included, 4 to 6 TRBV segments were more frequent in patients than in controls.

Every TCR beta cDNA library bore unique molecular identifiers. In TCRdb, the PCR reads were re-called with MiXCR into one record per CDR3 protein. The table lists 740,000 or so distinct CDR3 sequences, around 53% of them singletons. No antigen is known for these receptors. Sequencing was performed on blood. The receptors derive from a girl aged 5 to 17 with multiple sclerosis.

The V call is TRBV9, the J call TRBJ2-5, with TRBD1 identical over 8 bases. Germline CDR1 reads SGDLS; CDR2 reads YYNGEE. V was clipped by 4 bases and J by 9 bases; unmatched bases: 11. This CDR3 contains 14 residues. DNA for the CDR3: TGTGCCAGCAGCCCCCACGGGACAGGCAGCCCCCAGTACTTC. Protein sequence: CASSPHGTGSPQYF.

The rearrangement uses TRBV10-3 and TRBJ2-5; 10 bases line up with TRBD2. Germline CDR1 ENHRY, CDR2 SYGVKD. The CDR3 loop spans 17 amino acids. Losses at the gene ends were 3 bases for V and 0 bases for J; bases not matched to a gene: 7. The CDR3 protein is CAISDPGLASYQETQYF. CDR3 bases: TGTGCCATCAGTGACCCGGGACTAGCGAGCTACCAAGAGACCCAGTACTTC.

In DNA form, the CDR3 reads TGCAGTGCTAGAGGGGGCAGTATGAACACTGAAGCTTTCTTT. Translating it yields CSARGGSMNTEAFF. The chain uses TRBV20-1 and TRBJ1-1; D perhaps matches TRBD1 (5 bases). CDR1 DFQATT and CDR2 SNEGSKA come from the germline V gene (reference sequence). V dropped 1 base and J dropped 0 bases, with 9 bases sitting between them. CDR3 length: 14 residues.

The chain couples TRBV27 to TRBJ2-7, with a weak D call TRBD2 (6 bases). The CDR3 is 13 amino acids. The V gene lost 5 bases and the J gene lost 3 bases, with 11 bases spanning the gap. Germline CDR1 and CDR2: MNHEY and SMNVEV (reference sequence). Here the CDR3 reads CASSRAEGYEQYF. As DNA, the CDR3 is TGTGCCAGCAGTCGGGCGGAGGGCTACGAGCAGTACTTC.

This clonotype was observed a single time. The J gene is TRBJ1-3, the V gene TRBV3-1; D is uncertain. Germline assignment: CDR1 LGHDT and CDR2 YNNKEL (reference sequence). V was pared by 0 bases and J by 0 bases, with 6 bases between. The CDR3 totals 15 residues. The chain's CDR3 is CASSQDSNSGNTIYF. The CDR3 nucleotides read TGTGCCAGCAGCCAAGACAGCAACTCTGGAAACACCATATATTTT. Based on the CDR3 plus reference TRBV3-1 and TRBJ1-3, the full variable domain is DTAVSQTPKYLVTQMGNDKSIKCEQNLGHDTMYWYKQDSKKFLKIMFSYNNKELIINETVPNRFSPKSPDKAHLNLHINSLELGDSAVYFCASSQDSNSGNTIYFGEGSWLTVV.

Ten or more counts support this clonotype. V and J are TRBV9 and TRBJ1-5; D is possibly TRBD1 (5 bases). Germline CDR1 is SGDLS and CDR2 is YYNGEE. There are 22 residues in the CDR3. The germline V and J ends were trimmed by 0 bases and 0 bases, with 28 bases remaining between them. CDR3 loop: CASSVAPPRDRHLNYSNQPQHF. As DNA, the CDR3 is TGTGCCAGCAGCGTAGCTCCCCCCCGGGACCGACACCTTAATTATAGCAATCAGCCCCAGCATTTT.

V is TRBV10-3 and J is TRBJ2-5; the D gene is possibly TRBD2 (7 bases). Between the trimmed V and J ends, which lost 3 bases and 1 base, there was a span of 15 bases. The germline CDR1 and CDR2 sequences are ENHRY and SYGVKD. The CDR3 totals 16 residues. This CDR3 reads CAISDGGRPLQETQYF. CDR3 DNA: TGTGCCATCAGTGACGGGGGGCGCCCCCTCCAAGAGACCCAGTACTTC.

The chain links TRBV27 to TRBJ2-7, with 8 bases lining up with TRBD1. The tail of the sequence fits TRBJ2-1 better, so the J call may be wrong. The CDR3 is 13 residues long. In germline, CDR1 is MNHEY, CDR2 SMNVEV (reference sequence). The chain's CDR3 is CASSFGQGREQFF. CDR3 nucleotide sequence: TGTGCCAGCAGTTTCGGACAGGGTCGGGAGCAGTTCTTC.

The CDR3 is CASSWGLNQETQYF. CDR3 coding DNA: TGCGCCAGCAGCTGGGGTCTGAACCAAGAGACCCAGTACTTC. This chain uses TRBV5-1 with TRBJ2-4; no firm D call. The closer fit of TRBJ2-5 to the DNA end suggests the J call may be wrong. In germline, CDR1 is SGHRS, CDR2 YFSETQ. CDR3 length: 14 residues.

The V call is TRBV14, the J call TRBJ2-1, with D possibly being TRBD1 or TRBD2 (7 bases each). Germline V CDR1 and CDR2: SGHDN, FVKESK. Trimming cost V 4 bases and J 8 bases, with 24 bases left between them. CDR3 length: 17 amino acids. The DNA for the CDR3 is TGTGCCAGCAGCCCCAGAGTCAGGGGGGGCGGAAACCATGAGCAGTTCTTC. This sequence encodes CASSPRVRGGGNHEQFF.

This sequence joins TRBV12-3 or TRBV12-4 and TRBJ2-3; possible D gene TRBD2, 6 bases. Between the trimmed V and J ends, which lost 5 bases and 1 base, there was a span of 19 bases. The CDR3 spans 17 residues. CDR3 in DNA: TGTGCCAGCAGTCAATCCCGACTAGGAGATGGCACAGATACGCAGTATTTT. Its protein product is CASSQSRLGDGTDTQYF.

This clonotype turned up a few times. This sequence joins TRBV6-5 and TRBJ2-1; D unclear. Germline CDR1 MNHEY, CDR2 SVGAGI. This CDR3 comprises 15 residues. V gave up 2 bases and J gave up 2 bases, with 10 bases separating them. The CDR3 DNA follows: TGTGCCAGCAGTTACGAGACGGGTACCTACAATGAGCAGTTCTTC. Its translation is CASSYETGTYNEQFF.

The chain links TRBV7-9 to TRBJ2-4; 10 nucleotides line up with TRBD2. TRBJ2-7 explains the end of the DNA better; the J call may be wrong. There are 16 residues in the CDR3. Germline CDR1 SEHNR, CDR2 FQNEAQ (reference sequence). The CDR3 sequence: CASSLGSAGGPYEQYF. CDR3 in DNA: TGTGCCAGCAGCTTAGGCTCAGCGGGAGGGCCCTACGAGCAGTACTTC.

The gene calls are TRBV29-1 and TRBJ2-3; D is undetermined. Trimming shortened V by 4 bases and J by 2 bases, and 13 bases separated the two germline ends. In germline, CDR1 is SQVTM, CDR2 ANQGSEA. The CDR3 is 14 amino acids. The CDR3 loop is CSVGLGSSTDTQYF. Here the CDR3 DNA reads TGCAGCGTTGGATTGGGCAGCTCCACAGATACGCAGTATTTT.

The J gene is TRBJ2-3, the V gene TRBV4-1, with TRBD1 identical over 9 bases. Germline lookup yields CDR1 MGHRA and CDR2 YSYEKL. V was clipped by 0 bases and J by 3 bases; unmatched bases: 10. CDR3 length: 18 residues. As DNA, the CDR3 is TGCGCCAGCAGCCAAGATAGGGGACAGGGAGGATATACAGATACGCAGTATTTT. Its protein is CASSQDRGQGGYTDTQYF.

CDR3 amino acids: CASSGGIAGGPQGNEQFF. The CDR3 DNA sequence: TGTGCCAGCAGCGGTGGTATAGCGGGGGGCCCGCAGGGAAATGAGCAGTTCTTC. This sequence joins TRBV11-2 and TRBJ2-1; 10 bases fit TRBD2. Germline trimming cut 5 bases from V and 7 bases from J; bases unmatched to any gene: 17. The CDR3 extends over 18 amino acids. The germline V gene encodes CDR1 SGHAT and CDR2 FQNNGV.

This chain connects TRBV29-1 to TRBJ2-7; D not resolved. Deletions cut 6 bases from V and 2 bases from J, with 11 bases between. CDR3 length: 12 amino acids. Germline values: CDR1 SQVTM, CDR2 ANQGSEA. CDR3 residues: CSVKTHAYEQYF. CDR3 bases: TGCAGCGTCAAGACACACGCCTACGAGCAGTACTTC.

The chain recombines TRBV20-1 with TRBJ2-6; TRBD1 matches 7 bases. This CDR3 contains 18 residues. With V trimmed by 0 bases and J by 0 bases, 8 bases remained unmatched. Germline assignment: CDR1 DFQATT and CDR2 SNEGSKA (reference sequence). Here the CDR3 DNA reads TGCAGTGCTAGAGATCAAGGACAGGCTGTCTCTGGGGCCAACGTCCTGACTTTC. It is translated as CSARDQGQAVSGANVLTF.

The J gene is TRBJ2-7, the V gene TRBV5-1, with 8 bases that match TRBD2. The CDR3 is 14 amino acids. Per germline, CDR1 SGHRS and CDR2 YFSETQ. V trimming: 4 bases; J trimming: 3 bases; junction bases outside the gene matches: 6. Written as DNA, the CDR3 is TGCGCCAGCAGCCCGGGAGGGGTGGTCTACGAGCAGTACTTC. Translation gives CASSPGGVVYEQYF.

CDR3 sequence (DNA): TGCAGCGTGCGGGGTGGGGACGAGCAGTACTTC. It specifies CSVRGGDEQYF. This sequence joins TRBV29-1 and TRBJ2-7; D perhaps matches TRBD2 (6 bases). Trimming took 6 bases from V and 5 from J, leaving 11 bases between them. CDR1 and CDR2 from the germline V gene are SQVTM and ANQGSEA. The CDR3 is 11 residues long.

V is TRBV25-1 and J is TRBJ2-2, with D perhaps TRBD1 (6 bases). The length of the CDR3 is 13 residues. The V end lost 4 bases, the J end lost 6 bases, and 9 bases lay between the germline ends. Germline V gene lookup returns CDR1 MGHDK and CDR2 SYGVNS. CDR3 region: CASSVQGPGELFF. The CDR3 DNA reads as TGTGCCAGCAGTGTTCAGGGGCCCGGGGAGCTGTTTTTT.

CDR3 DNA sequence: TGTGCCAGCAGCCCGGCAGGGGCCGCTAATGAAAAACTGTTTTTT. Protein: CASSPAGAANEKLFF. The chain joins TRBV7-8 to TRBJ1-4; possibly TRBD1 for D (6 bases). The V gene lost 5 bases and the J gene lost 3 bases, with 13 bases spanning the gap. There are 15 residues in the CDR3. The germline gives CDR1 SGHVS, CDR2 FQNEAQ.

The chain has TRBV28 and TRBJ2-3; 9 bases are shared with TRBD2. The CDR3 runs 21 residues. J gave up 0 bases and V 3 bases, and 19 bases lay outside the gene matches. From germline, CDR1 is MDHEN and CDR2 SYDVKM. The CDR3 region is CASSLPLGRASGEASTDTQYF. The CDR3, as DNA: TGTGCCAGCAGTTTGCCCCTGGGTCGGGCTAGCGGGGAGGCTAGCACAGATACGCAGTATTTT.

This chain joins TRBV5-5 and TRBJ1-2; D may be TRBD1 (5 bases). V lost 4 bases to trimming and J lost 5 bases, with 21 bases between them. This CDR3 spans 16 amino acids. Germline V CDR1 and CDR2: SGHKS, YYEKEE (reference sequence). CDR3 residues: CASSLGAQRGEYGYTF. The CDR3 DNA follows: TGTGCCAGCAGCCTCGGGGCCCAAAGAGGGGAGTATGGCTACACCTTC.

The V call is TRBV5-6, the J call TRBJ2-1, with D tentatively TRBD2 (5 bases). The J call is doubtful: the DNA matches TRBJ2-7 better. The CDR3 spans 15 residues. The V gene's germline CDR1 is SGHDT and CDR2 YYEEEE. In DNA form, the CDR3 reads TGTGCCAGCAGCGCGAGGGCCCACCCCTACAATGAGCAGTACTTC. Its protein product is CASSARAHPYNEQYF.

J is TRBJ2-3 and V is TRBV20-1; 10 nucleotides line up with TRBD2. The germline V gene has CDR1 DFQATT and CDR2 SNEGSKA (reference sequence). V shed 6 bases and J 1 base; nucleotides not matched to a gene: 4. The CDR3 has 14 amino acids. The CDR3 DNA reads TGCAGTGCAGTACTAGCGGGACGCACAGATACGCAGTATTTT. Translating it yields CSAVLAGRTDTQYF.

This rearrangement joins TRBV20-1 to TRBJ1-2; possible D gene TRBD1, 5 bases. CDR3 length: 13 amino acids. V shed 4 bases and J shed 2 bases, with 11 bases lying between them. Germline V gene lookup returns CDR1 DFQATT and CDR2 SNEGSKA (reference sequence). The CDR3 here is CSATIEGNYGYTF. The DNA of the CDR3 is TGCAGTGCTACGATCGAGGGGAACTATGGCTACACCTTC.

This chain connects TRBV7-2 to TRBJ2-5; TRBD1 is a possible D gene (7 bases). The ends were cut back, 5 bases at V and 11 bases at J, with 21 bases in the middle. Germline CDR1 is SGHTA and CDR2 is FQGNSA. This CDR3 is 14 amino acids long. The CDR3 is CASSGGQPSREQYF. The CDR3 DNA reads as TGTGCCAGCAGCGGGGGACAGCCCTCTCGGGAGCAGTACTTC. The full variable domain, completed using reference TRBV7-2 and TRBJ2-5, is GAGVSQSPSNKVTEKGKDVELRCDPISGHTALYWYRQSLGQGLEFLIYFQGNSAPDKSGLPSDRFSAERTGGSVSTLTIQRTQQEDSAVYLCASSGGQPSREQYFGPGTRLLVL.